The rows below give T cell receptor beta chains drawn from one sample of a study of shared T cell receptors in the human thymus. The table came from immunoSEQ multiplex PCR; TCRdb's copy has only in-frame clones and leaves some out. The data contain 600,000 or so clones, around 87% of them singletons. The same data also contributed to another study, on human thymus T cells.

The sample consisted of thymocytes. The receptors shown here come from a boy younger than two with a congenital heart defect. The CDR3 runs from the conserved cysteine through the conserved F or W. A D gene is named only where the DNA matches it firmly. Size tells how often a clone was seen (once, few, many) or the class of an expanded clone, and some rows leave it out.

>TRBD2|TRBJ2-1|.|TRBV14
TGTGCCAGCAGCCAAGAGACCCCTGGGACTACGAGGGCCAATGAGCAGTTCTTC
CASSQETPGTTRANEQFF
>.|TRBJ2-7|.|TRBV11-3
TGTGCCAGCAGCTCCCAGGGGAACGAGCAGTACTTC
CASSSQGNEQYF
>.|TRBJ1-2|.|TRBV28
TGTGCCAGCCATATCCCAGGGGAAAACTATGGCTACACCTTC
CASHIPGENYGYTF
>.|TRBJ1-4|.|TRBV27
TGTGCCAGCTCTACCTCCCCGGAGATCGCAACTAATGAAAAACTGTTTTTT
CASSTSPEIATNEKLFF
>.|TRBJ2-5|.|TRBV7-9
TGTGCCAGCAGCTTAATGAGGCCCCGACAGGGAGGTGAGACCCAGTACTTC
CASSLMRPRQGGETQYF
>.|TRBJ2-5|.|TRBV11-2
TGTGCCAGCAGCTTGGGTAGACAGGGAGGTTCCCAGTACTTC
CASSLGRQGGSQYF
>TRBD1|TRBJ1-6|once|TRBV28
TGTGCCAGCAGTTTCAACGCTACAGGGGGCGTCTCCTATAATTCACCCCTCCACTTT
CASSFNATGGVSYNSPLHF
>TRBD1|TRBJ1-5|.|TRBV27
TGTGCCAGCAGTTTACTGTTTCCTGACAGGGCGAATCAGCCCCAGCATTTT
CASSLLFPDRANQPQHF
>TRBD1|TRBJ2-1|.|TRBV19
TGTGCCAGTAGTATCAAGACAGGGCCCTACAATGAGCAGTTCTTC
CASSIKTGPYNEQFF
>.|TRBJ2-7|.|TRBV15
TGTGCCACCAGCACCATAGAGGCCCTATGGACCTACGAGCAGTACTTC
CATSTIEALWTYEQYF
>.|TRBJ1-6|.|TRBV30
TGTGCCTGGAGTGGAAGGGAGAGAAATTCACCCCTCCACTTT
CAWSGRERNSPLHF
>.|TRBJ1-2|.|TRBV11-2
TGTGCCAGCAGCTTAGATTGCCCCACCAGGGGCGGCTACACCTTC
CASSLDCPTRGGYTF
>.|TRBJ2-7|.|TRBV14
TGTGCCAGCAGCCAAGATCGCCTGGGGCGGTGGGGATACGAGCAGTACTTC
CASSQDRLGRWGYEQYF
>.|TRBJ1-6|.|TRBV4-2
TGTGCCAGCAGCCAAGTAGGCCAGGGGAATTCCCCCCTCCACTTT
CASSQVGQGNSPLHF
>.|TRBJ1-1|.|TRBV6-5
TGTGCCAGCAGCCTCCGGGGGAAGACTGAGGCTTTCTTT
CASSLRGKTEAFF
>.|TRBJ2-1|.|TRBV28
TGTGCCAGCAGCACGGGTCGGGGGGAGGGGGGAACGAACAATGAGCAGTTCTTC
CASSTGRGEGGTNNEQFF